The clone carrying this T cell receptor (beta chain) was found once. The data originate from a study of sequential checkpoint blockade in melanoma. As for the study in general: Both treatment sequences were followed by maintenance nivolumab.

Treatment specified: randomized to nivolumab then ipilimumab (arm A) or the reverse (arm B). Live CD3+CD8+ CD19− CD56− cells were sorted from PBMCs. Assay: immunoSEQ multiplex PCR; the TCRdb copy retains only in-frame clones and omits some. Here the sample spans 1,300 to 1,500 clones, more than 60% being singletons. This sequence was found in a human patient with melanoma. Some clones in this sample may be carry-over from other donors' samples. The sample was CD8+ T cells sorted from blood (inferred from file names), taken from a patient given nivolumab and ipilimumab in sequence.

The CDR3: CASSPGLLQETQYF. DNA for the CDR3: TGTGCCAGCAGCCCCGGACTGCTCCAAGAGACCCAGTACTTC. The gene calls are TRBV6-5 and TRBJ2-5; D is possibly TRBD2 (5 bases). Trimming removed 6 bases from V and 1 base from J, with 12 bases in between. This CDR3 has 14 amino acids. Germline V lookup: CDR1 MNHEY, CDR2 SVGAGI.